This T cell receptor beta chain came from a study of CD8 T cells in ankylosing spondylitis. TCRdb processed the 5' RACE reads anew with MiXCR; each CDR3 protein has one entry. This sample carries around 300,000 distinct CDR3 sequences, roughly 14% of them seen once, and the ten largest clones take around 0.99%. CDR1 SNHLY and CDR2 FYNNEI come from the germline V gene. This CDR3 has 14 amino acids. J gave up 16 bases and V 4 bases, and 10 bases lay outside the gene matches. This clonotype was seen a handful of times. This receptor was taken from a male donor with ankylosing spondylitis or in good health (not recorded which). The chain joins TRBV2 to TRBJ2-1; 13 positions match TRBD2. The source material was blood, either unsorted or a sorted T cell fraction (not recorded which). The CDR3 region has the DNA TGTGCCAGCAGTGCCGGGACTAGCGGGGAAGCATATTTCTTC. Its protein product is CASSAGTSGEAYFF.